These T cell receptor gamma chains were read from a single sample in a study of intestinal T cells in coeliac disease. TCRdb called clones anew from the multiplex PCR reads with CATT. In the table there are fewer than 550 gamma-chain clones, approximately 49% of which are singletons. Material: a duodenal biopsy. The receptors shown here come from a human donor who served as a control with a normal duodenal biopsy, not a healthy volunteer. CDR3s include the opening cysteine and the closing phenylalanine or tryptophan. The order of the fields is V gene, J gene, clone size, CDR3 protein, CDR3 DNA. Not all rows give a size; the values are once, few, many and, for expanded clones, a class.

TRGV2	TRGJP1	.	CATWDGSSWFKIF	TGTGCCACCTGGGACGGCTCTAGTTGGTTCAAGATATTT
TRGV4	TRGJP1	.	CATWDGPTLVWFKIF	TGTGCCACCTGGGATGGCCCGACACTGGTTTGGTTCAAGATATTT
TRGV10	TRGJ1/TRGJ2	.	CAAWTSYYKKLF	TGTGCTGCGTGGACCTCTTATTATAAGAAACTCTTT
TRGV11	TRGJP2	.	CACWIEAQEEFSDWIKTF	TGTGCCTGCTGGATTGAGGCACAAGAGGAGTTTAGTGATTGGATCAAGACGTTT
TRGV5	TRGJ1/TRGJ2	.	CATWTGRVCYKKLF	TGTGCCACCTGGACAGGCCGGGTTTGTTATAAGAAACTCTTT
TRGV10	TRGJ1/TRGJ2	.	CAAWVCTVIIKKLF	TGTGCTGCGTGGGTTTGCACCGTTATTATAAAGAAACTCTTT
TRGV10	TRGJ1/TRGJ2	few	CAAWDADIYKKLF	TGTGCTGCGTGGGATGCCGATATTTATAAGAAACTCTTT
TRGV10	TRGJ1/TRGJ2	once	CAAWIVKKLF	TGTGCTGCGTGGATTGTCAAGAAACTCTTT
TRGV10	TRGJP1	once	CARCRRRFKIF	TGTGCTCGCTGCCGCCGTAGGTTCAAGATATTT
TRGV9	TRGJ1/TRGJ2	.	CALWEAPQKKLF	TGTGCCTTGTGGGAGGCCCCTCAGAAGAAACTCTTT
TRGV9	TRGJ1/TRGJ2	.	CALWEVQPRAKKLF	TGTGCCTTGTGGGAGGTGCAGCCGCGGGCTAAGAAACTCTTT
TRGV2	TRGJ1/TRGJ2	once	CATWGRAKIGNYYKKLF	TGTGCCACCTGGGGACGGGCCAAAATTGGGAATTATTATAAGAAACTCTTT
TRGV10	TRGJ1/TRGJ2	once	CAAWDPSFYYKKLF	TGTGCTGCGTGGGATCCCAGCTTCTATTATAAGAAACTCTTT
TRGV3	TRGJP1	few	CATWDRPSNTTGWFKIF	TGTGCCACCTGGGACAGGCCTTCGAATACCACTGGTTGGTTCAAGATATTT
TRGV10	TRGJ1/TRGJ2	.	CAAWVCTVIYKKLF	TGTGCTGCGTGGGTTTGCACCGTTATTTATAAGAAACTCTTT
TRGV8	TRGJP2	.	CAPGMNTNVGSDWIKTF	TGTGCACCTGGGATGAATACTAATGTCGGTAGTGATTGGATCAAGACGTTT
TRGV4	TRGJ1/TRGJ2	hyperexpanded	CATWPSDDYKKLF	TGTGCCACCTGGCCAAGCGACGATTATAAGAAACTCTTT
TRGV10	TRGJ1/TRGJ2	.	CAAWDYGTPATCYYKKLF	TGTGCTGCGTGGGATTATGGGACCCCCGCTACTTGTTATTATAAGAAACTCTTT
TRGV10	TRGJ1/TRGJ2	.	CAAWDFNFFTKKLF	TGTGCTGCGTGGGATTTTAACTTTTTTACTAAGAAACTCTTT
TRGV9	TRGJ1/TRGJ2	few	CALWRPPKKLF	TGTGCCTTGTGGAGGCCACCTAAGAAACTCTTT
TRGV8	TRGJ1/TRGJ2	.	CATWDQQYKKLF	TGTGCCACCTGGGATCAACAGTATAAGAAACTCTTT
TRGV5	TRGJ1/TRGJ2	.	CATWDRPGFCYKKLF	TGTGCCACCTGGGACAGGCCGGGTTTTTGTTATAAGAAACTCTTT
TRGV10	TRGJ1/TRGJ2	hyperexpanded	CAAWDRPLYYKKLF	TGTGCTGCGTGGGATAGGCCCCTTTATTATAAGAAACTCTTT